This paragraph covers one T cell receptor beta chain sequence. The antigen remains undetermined. The length of the CDR3 is 12 residues. With 8 bases removed from V and 0 bases from J, the gap between germline ends came to 11 bases. Germline V gives CDR1 GTSNPN, CDR2 SVGIG (reference sequence). The sample comes from a study of graft-versus-host responses after intestinal transplantation. Whole-study context: Recipients across the board were started on anti-thymocyte globulin induction, then kept on tacrolimus and steroids for around 3 years.

Study-wide findings and caveats: Investigators detected GvH clones in recipient marrow, with some emerging earlier in ileum or blood. Graft-donor T cell macrochimerism in patients accompanied high graft-versus-host to host-versus-graft clonal ratios in allografts. Researchers found peak circulating GvH clone levels linked to early post-transplant HvG declines.

The protocol was immunoSEQ multiplex PCR, while the TCRdb copy is restricted to in-frame clones and leaves out a portion. The repertoire holds about 98,000 clones, with around 86% as singletons. The source was PBMCs, collected 255 days after intestinal transplant. The chain couples TRBV30 to TRBJ2-7; D call uncertain. This TCR was recovered from a human patient who received an intestinal transplant, so some T cells may come from the graft donor. The CDR3 nucleotides are TGTGCCGGACGGCAACTCTCCTACGAGCAGTACTTC. Translated, it gives CAGRQLSYEQYF.